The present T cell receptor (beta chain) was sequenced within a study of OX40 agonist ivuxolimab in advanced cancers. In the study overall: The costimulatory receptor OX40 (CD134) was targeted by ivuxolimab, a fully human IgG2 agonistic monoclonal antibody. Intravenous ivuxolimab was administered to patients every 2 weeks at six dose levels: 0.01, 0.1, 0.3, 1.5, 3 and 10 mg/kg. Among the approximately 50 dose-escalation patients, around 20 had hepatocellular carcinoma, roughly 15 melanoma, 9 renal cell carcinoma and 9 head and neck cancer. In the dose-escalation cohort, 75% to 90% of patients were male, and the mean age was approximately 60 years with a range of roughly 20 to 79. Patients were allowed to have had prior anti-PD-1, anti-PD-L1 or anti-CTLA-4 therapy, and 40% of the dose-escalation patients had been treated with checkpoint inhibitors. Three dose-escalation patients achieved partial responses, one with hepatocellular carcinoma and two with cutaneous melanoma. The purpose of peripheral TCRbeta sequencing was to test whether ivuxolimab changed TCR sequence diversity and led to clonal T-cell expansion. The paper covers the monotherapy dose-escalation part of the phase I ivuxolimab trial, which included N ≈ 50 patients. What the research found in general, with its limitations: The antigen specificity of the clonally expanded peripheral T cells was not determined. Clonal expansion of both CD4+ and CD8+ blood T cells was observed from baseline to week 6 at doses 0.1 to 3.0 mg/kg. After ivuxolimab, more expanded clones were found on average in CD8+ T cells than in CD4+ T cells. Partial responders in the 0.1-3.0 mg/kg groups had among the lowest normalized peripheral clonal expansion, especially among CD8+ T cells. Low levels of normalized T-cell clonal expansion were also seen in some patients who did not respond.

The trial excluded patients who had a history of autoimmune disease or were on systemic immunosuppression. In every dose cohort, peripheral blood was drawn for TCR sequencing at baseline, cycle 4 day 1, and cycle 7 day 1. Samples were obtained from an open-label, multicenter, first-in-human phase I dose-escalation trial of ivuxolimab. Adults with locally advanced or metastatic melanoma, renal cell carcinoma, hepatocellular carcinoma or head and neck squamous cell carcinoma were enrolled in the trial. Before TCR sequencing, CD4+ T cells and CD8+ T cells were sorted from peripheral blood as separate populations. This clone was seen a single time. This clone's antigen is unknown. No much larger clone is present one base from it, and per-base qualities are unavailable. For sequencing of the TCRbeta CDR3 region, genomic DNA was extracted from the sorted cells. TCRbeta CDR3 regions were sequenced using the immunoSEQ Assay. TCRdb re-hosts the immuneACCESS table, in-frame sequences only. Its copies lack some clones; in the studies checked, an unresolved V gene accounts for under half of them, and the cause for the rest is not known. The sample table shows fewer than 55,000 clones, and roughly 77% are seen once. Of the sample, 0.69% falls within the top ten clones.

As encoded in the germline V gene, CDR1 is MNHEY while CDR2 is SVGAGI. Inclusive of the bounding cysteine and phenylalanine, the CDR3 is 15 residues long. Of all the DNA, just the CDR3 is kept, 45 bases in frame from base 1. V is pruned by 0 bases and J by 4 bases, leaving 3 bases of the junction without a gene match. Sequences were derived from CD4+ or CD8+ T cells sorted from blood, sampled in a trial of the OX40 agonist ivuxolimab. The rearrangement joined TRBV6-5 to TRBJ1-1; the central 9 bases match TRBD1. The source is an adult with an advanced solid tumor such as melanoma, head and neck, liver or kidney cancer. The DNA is TGTGCCAGCAGTTACTCCCGGACAGGGGTCACTGAAGCTTTCTTT. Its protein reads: CASSYSRTGVTEAFF.